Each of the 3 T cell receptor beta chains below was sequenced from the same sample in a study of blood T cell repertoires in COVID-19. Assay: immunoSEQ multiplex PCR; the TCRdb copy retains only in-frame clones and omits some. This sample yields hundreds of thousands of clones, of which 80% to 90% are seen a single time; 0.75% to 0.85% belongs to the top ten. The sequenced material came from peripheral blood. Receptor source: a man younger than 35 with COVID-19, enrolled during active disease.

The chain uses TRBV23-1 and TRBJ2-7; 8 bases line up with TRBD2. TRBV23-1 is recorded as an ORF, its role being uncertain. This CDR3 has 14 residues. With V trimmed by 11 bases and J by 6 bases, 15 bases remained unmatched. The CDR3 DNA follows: TGCGCCCCAATTTCAGACGGGGGGGCGGGCGAGCAGTACTTC. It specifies CAPISDGGAGEQYF.

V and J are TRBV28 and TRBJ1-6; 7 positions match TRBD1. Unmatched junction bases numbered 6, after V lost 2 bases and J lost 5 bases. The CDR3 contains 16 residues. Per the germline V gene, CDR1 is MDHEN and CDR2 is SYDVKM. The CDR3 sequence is CASSLLSTGDNSPLHF. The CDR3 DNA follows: TGTGCCAGCAGTTTACTCTCAACAGGGGATAATTCACCCCTCCACTTT.

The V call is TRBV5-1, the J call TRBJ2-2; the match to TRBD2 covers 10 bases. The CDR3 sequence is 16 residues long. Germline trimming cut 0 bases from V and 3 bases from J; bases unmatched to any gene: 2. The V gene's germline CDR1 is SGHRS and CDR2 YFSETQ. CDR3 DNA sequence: TGCGCCAGCAGCTTGGCTACTAGCGGGGACACCGGGGAGCTGTTTTTT. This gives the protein CASSLATSGDTGELFF.